Shown below are 29 T cell receptor beta chains from a single sample sequenced in a study of blood T cell repertoires in COVID-19. The data were produced by immunoSEQ multiplex PCR, yet TCRdb's version contains in-frame clones alone and is incomplete. The top ten hold roughly 10% of the sample, which has under 300,000 clones, just under 85% seen once. Sequenced material: peripheral blood. The receptors were gathered from an elderly woman with acute or convalescent COVID-19.

In its sample, this clone was seen a few times. The chain employs TRBV27 and TRBJ2-7, with 12 bases lining up with TRBD2. The CDR3 length is 14 residues. CDR1 is MNHEY and CDR2 is SMNVEV in the germline V gene (reference sequence). V lost 5 bases and J lost 2; bases outside the gene matches: 1. CDR3 residues: CASSRTSGAYEQYF. Written as DNA, the CDR3 is TGTGCCAGCAGTAGGACTAGCGGGGCCTACGAGCAGTACTTC.

V and J are TRBV18 and TRBJ2-3, with TRBD2 matching over 11 bases. The CDR3 is made up of 15 amino acids. Germline V gene sequence: CDR1 KGHSH, CDR2 LQKENI. The V segment lost 6 bases and the J segment 2 bases; nucleotides outside the gene matches: 4. This CDR3 is CASSLAGGATDTQYF. DNA for the CDR3: TGTGCCAGCTCCCTAGCGGGGGGCGCCACAGATACGCAGTATTTT.

This rearrangement joins TRBV19 to TRBJ2-1, with 10 positions matching TRBD2. CDR1 is LNHDA and CDR2 is SQIVND in the germline V gene (reference sequence). V was pared by 2 bases and J by 8 bases, with 6 bases of the junction left unmatched. There are 15 residues in the CDR3. The CDR3 DNA reads as TGTGCCAGTAGTATAAGCGGGGGGGATCGCGATGAGCAGTTCTTC. It translates to CASSISGGDRDEQFF.

V is TRBV7-2 and J is TRBJ2-7; a weak D match, TRBD2 (7 bases). The length of the CDR3 is 16 residues. V lost 1 base to trimming and J lost 2 bases, with 15 bases between them. CDR1 is SGHTA and CDR2 is FQGNSA in the germline V gene. The CDR3 sequence: CASSLGPGGGTYEQYF. In nucleotides, the CDR3 is TGTGCCAGCAGCTTAGGGCCGGGGGGCGGCACCTACGAGCAGTACTTC. Using reference TRBV7-2 and TRBJ2-7 for the parts outside the CDR3, the full variable domain is GAGVSQSPSNKVTEKGKDVELRCDPISGHTALYWYRQSLGQGLEFLIYFQGNSAPDKSGLPSDRFSAERTGGSVSTLTIQRTQQEDSAVYLCASSLGPGGGTYEQYFGPGTRLTVT.

The chain employs TRBV11-2 and TRBJ2-7, with 8 bases aligning to TRBD1. The CDR3 contains 14 residues. Unmatched junction bases numbered 3, after V lost 5 bases and J lost 0 bases. CDR1 is SGHAT, CDR2 FQNNGV, per germline. The DNA of the CDR3 is TGTGCCAGCAGCCGGACAGGGAACTCCTACGAGCAGTACTTC. It encodes CASSRTGNSYEQYF.

This clone was found once. The chain joins TRBV5-6 to TRBJ1-2; tentative D call: TRBD1 (6 bases). V was shortened by 5 bases and J by 8 bases, with 16 bases between the two germline ends. The CDR3 runs to 13 residues. CDR1 SGHDT and CDR2 YYEEEE come from the germline V gene. This chain's CDR3 is CASRLHTGTGYTF. The DNA for the CDR3 is TGTGCCAGCAGATTACACACCGGGACAGGCTACACCTTC. The full variable domain, completed using reference TRBV5-6 and TRBJ1-2, is DAGVTQSPTHLIKTRGQQVTLRCSPKSGHDTVSWYQQALGQGPQFIFQYYEEEERQRGNFPDRFSGHQFPNYSSELNVNALLLGDSALYLCASRLHTGTGYTFGSGTRLTVV.

This clone was recorded once. This chain joins TRBV7-9 and TRBJ1-1, with TRBD1 matching over 7 bases. This CDR3 region has 13 residues. The germline V gene has CDR1 SEHNR and CDR2 FQNEAQ (reference sequence). The J segment lost 6 bases and the V segment lost 6 bases, leaving 7 bases of the junction unmatched. The CDR3 coding sequence is TGTGCCAGCAGTTTTAATACAGGGGCTGAAGCTTTCTTT. It codes for CASSFNTGAEAFF. The variable domain in full, completed from reference TRBV7-9 and TRBJ1-1, reads DTGVSQNPRHKITKRGQNVTFRCDPISEHNRLYWYRQTLGQGPEFLTYFQNEAQLEKSRLLSDRFSAERPKGSFSTLEIQRTEQGDSAMYLCASSFNTGAEAFFGQGTRLTVV.

J is TRBJ2-7 and V is TRBV18; 8 positions match TRBD2. Unmatched junction bases numbered 6, after V lost 6 bases and J lost 5 bases. CDR1 and CDR2 (germline): KGHSH, LQKENI. The CDR3 is 13 amino acids. CDR3 coding DNA: TGTGCCAGCTCGACTAGCGCTCACAACGAGCAGTACTTC. Translated, it gives CASSTSAHNEQYF.

A word on this clone: One end of the junction is discordant with germline, which a read error may explain. The gene calls are TRBV7-7 and TRBJ2-3; 7 bases match TRBD1. The CDR3 spans 16 residues. The germline CDR1 and CDR2 sequences are SSHAT and FNYEAQ (reference sequence). In DNA, the CDR3 is TGTGCTAGCAGCTTAGAGGCGACAGGGTCTGCAGATACGCAGTATTTT. Translating it yields CASSLEATGSADTQYF.

J is TRBJ1-2 and V is TRBV14; D gene uncertain. In germline, CDR1 is SGHDN, CDR2 FVKESK. The V end lost 1 base, the J end lost 7 bases, and 13 bases lay between the germline ends. The CDR3 loop spans 14 amino acids. The CDR3 here is CASSQAVLEGGYTF. The DNA for the CDR3 is TGTGCCAGCAGCCAAGCCGTTCTTGAGGGTGGCTACACCTTC.

This clone has only a few counts. The gene calls are TRBV5-4 and TRBJ2-3; unclear D gene. Germline CDR1 and CDR2: SGHNT and YYREEE (reference sequence). V was cut by 4 bases and J by 0 bases, with 6 bases left in between. The CDR3 extends over 13 amino acids. This CDR3 reads CASSQTSTDTQYF. CDR3 DNA: TGTGCCAGCAGCCAGACTAGCACAGATACGCAGTATTTT.

V usage is TRBV28 and J usage is TRBJ1-4; D remains ambiguous. The CDR3 spans 15 residues. Germline CDR1 is MDHEN and CDR2 is SYDVKM. Trimming took 5 bases from V and 0 from J, leaving 10 bases between them. CDR3 nucleotide sequence: TGTGCCAGCAGTCTGGAGGCTGCAACTAATGAAAAACTGTTTTTT. As protein: CASSLEAATNEKLFF.

V and J are TRBV19 and TRBJ1-4; D uncertain. Deletions cut 3 bases from V and 2 bases from J, with 13 bases between. Germline lookup yields CDR1 LNHDA and CDR2 SQIVND (reference sequence). This CDR3 region has 16 residues. The CDR3 protein is CASSMGGDGTNEKLFF. In DNA, the CDR3 is TGTGCCAGTAGTATGGGCGGGGATGGGACTAATGAAAAACTGTTTTTT.

This rearrangement joins TRBV5-1 to TRBJ1-4; perhaps TRBD1 as D (5 bases). Trimming stripped 4 bases from V and 8 bases from J, with 18 bases between. The germline V gene encodes CDR1 SGHRS and CDR2 YFSETQ. The CDR3 extends over 15 amino acids. CDR3 in amino acids: CASSPAGGDREKLFF. In DNA, the CDR3 is TGCGCCAGCAGCCCAGCGGGGGGAGATCGGGAAAAACTGTTTTTT.

The chain uses TRBV11-2 and TRBJ2-1, with D possibly TRBD1 on 6 matching bases. This CDR3 has 14 residues. Germline lookup yields CDR1 SGHAT and CDR2 FQNNGV. V was trimmed by 6 bases and J by 10 bases, leaving 19 bases between them. CDR3 sequence (DNA): TGTGCCAGCAGACCTCATTTACAGGGCCTCGAGCAGTTCTTC. This sequence encodes CASRPHLQGLEQFF.

The chain couples TRBV7-8 to TRBJ1-5, with a weak D call TRBD1 (5 bases). CDR3 size: 19 residues. Trimming shortened V by 5 bases and J by 0 bases, and 23 bases separated the two germline ends. CDR1 is SGHVS and CDR2 is FQNEAQ in the germline V gene. For the CDR3, the DNA is TGTGCCAGCAGCCCAGCGGGGGGGACGGCACCTTATAGCAATCAGCCCCAGCATTTT. It translates to CASSPAGGTAPYSNQPQHF.

The chain has TRBV7-2 and TRBJ2-1; tentatively, D is TRBD1 (5 bases). Per the germline V gene, CDR1 is SGHTA and CDR2 is FQGNSA. V lost 6 bases and J 2 bases, leaving 14 bases between the germline ends. This CDR3 has 15 amino acids. The CDR3: CASSIGVRAYNEQFF. Here the CDR3 DNA reads TGTGCCAGCAGTATAGGGGTAAGGGCCTACAATGAGCAGTTCTTC.

V and J are TRBV4-2 and TRBJ1-5, with D perhaps TRBD1 (5 bases). Trimming pared 0 bases from V and 5 bases from J, leaving 14 bases between. The V gene's germline CDR1 is LGHNA and CDR2 YNFKEQ. The CDR3 is made up of 16 amino acids. CDR3 DNA sequence: TGTGCCAGCAGCCAAGATTCGGGTAAGGGGTATCAGCCCCAGCATTTT. This sequence encodes CASSQDSGKGYQPQHF.

The chain combines TRBV29-1 with TRBJ1-1; 10 bases match TRBD1. V trimming: 6 bases; J trimming: 5 bases; junction bases outside the gene matches: 9. The V gene's germline CDR1 is SQVTM and CDR2 ANQGSEA. This CDR3 comprises 14 residues. CDR3 sequence (DNA): TGCAGCGTCTCCCGACAGGGGGCTTTAACTGAAGCTTTCTTT. As protein: CSVSRQGALTEAFF.

This chain joins TRBV28 and TRBJ2-2, with 11 nucleotides matching TRBD1. The CDR3 covers 16 residues. Germline CDR1 and CDR2: MDHEN and SYDVKM. V shed 11 bases, J shed 0 bases, and the junction held 8 bases outside the gene matches. The CDR3 sequence is CAARWGQGANTGELFF. CDR3 bases: TGTGCCGCTAGGTGGGGACAGGGGGCGAACACCGGGGAGCTGTTTTTT.

The chain couples TRBV28 to TRBJ2-7; 7 bases are a match to TRBD2. Germline CDR1 is MDHEN and CDR2 is SYDVKM. This CDR3 contains 15 residues. Trimming at V came to 0 bases and at J to 2 bases, leaving 4 bases not matched to a gene. The chain's CDR3 is CASSLWGGITYEQYF. CDR3 DNA: TGTGCCAGCAGTTTATGGGGAGGGATCACCTACGAGCAGTACTTC.

This clone has a handful of counts. The chain employs TRBV18 and TRBJ1-2; TRBD1 matches at 7 bases. With 2 bases clipped from V and 5 bases from J, the junction kept 11 bases outside the gene matches. CDR3 length equals 16 residues. CDR1 is KGHSH and CDR2 is LQKENI in the germline V gene. The CDR3 loop reads CASSPETGSRGYGYTF. As DNA, the CDR3 is TGTGCCAGCTCACCAGAGACAGGGTCCCGTGGGTATGGCTACACCTTC. Full variable domain (rest looked up from reference TRBV18 and TRBJ1-2): NAGVMQNPRHLVRRRGQEARLRCSPMKGHSHVYWYRQLPEEGLKFMVYLQKENIIDESGMPKERFSAEFPKEGPSILRIQQVVRGDSAAYFCASSPETGSRGYGYTFGSGTRLTVV.

This rearrangement joins TRBV3-1 (or the pseudogene TRBV3-2) to TRBJ2-2; 7 bases align to TRBD2. V trimming: 1 base; J trimming: 5 bases; junction bases outside the gene matches: 7. The germline gives CDR1 LGHDT, CDR2 YNNKEL (reference sequence). CDR3 length: 16 amino acids. CDR3 DNA: TGTGCCAGCAGCCAAGCAGGAGCGGGGATTACCGGGGAGCTGTTTTTT. Translated, it gives CASSQAGAGITGELFF.

V usage is TRBV7-9 and J usage is TRBJ1-5; D may be TRBD1 (5 bases). The germline V and J ends were trimmed by 3 bases and 1 base, with 13 bases remaining between them. The CDR3 length is 16 residues. Germline assignment: CDR1 SEHNR and CDR2 FQNEAQ (reference sequence). CDR3 nucleotide sequence: TGTGCCAGCAGCTTTTGGTCCGGGGGAAGCAATCAGCCCCAGCATTTT. It specifies CASSFWSGGSNQPQHF.

V gene TRBV27 combines with J gene TRBJ1-4, with D tentatively TRBD1 (6 bases). V lost 5 bases to trimming and J lost 8 bases, with 15 bases between them. Germline V gene sequence: CDR1 MNHEY, CDR2 SMNVEV (reference sequence). This CDR3 is 14 amino acids long. This CDR3 reads CASSKQGLREKLFF. CDR3 DNA: TGTGCCAGCAGTAAACAGGGTCTCCGGGAAAAACTGTTTTTT.

The chain couples TRBV27 to TRBJ1-2, with 9 bases aligning to TRBD1. Looked up from germline, CDR1 is MNHEY and CDR2 is SMNVEV (reference sequence). J gave up 6 bases and V 3 bases, and 5 bases lay outside the gene matches. The CDR3 length is 14 residues. The CDR3, as DNA: TGTGCCAGCAGTTTGGCGGGACAGGGACATGGCTACACCTTC. It specifies CASSLAGQGHGYTF.

J is TRBJ1-2 and V is TRBV28; 8 bases fit TRBD1. V was pared by 7 bases and J by 8 bases, with 18 bases of the junction left unmatched. Germline CDR1 is MDHEN and CDR2 is SYDVKM. CDR3 size: 16 residues. The CDR3 region has the DNA TGTGCCAGCATCCCTCATAGGACAGGGAAGGGTGGCGGCTACACCTTC. Protein sequence: CASIPHRTGKGGGYTF.

The V and J genes are TRBV11-2 and TRBJ1-5; maybe TRBD1 (5 bases). CDR3 length: 17 amino acids. CDR1 is SGHAT and CDR2 is FQNNGV in the germline V gene. Trimming took 3 bases from V and 3 from J, leaving 18 bases between them. CDR3 coding DNA: TGTGCCAGCAGCTTCCAGGGTCAGGGAAGGATCAATCAGCCCCAGCATTTT. Amino acids: CASSFQGQGRINQPQHF.

The chain employs TRBV11-3 and TRBJ2-1; the D is unclear. The V end was cut by 5 bases, the J end by 9 bases, with 14 bases between. The CDR3 extends over 13 amino acids. Germline assignment: CDR1 SGHNT and CDR2 YENEEA. Here the CDR3 DNA reads TGTGCCAGCAGCCCCTCAATAATCGGTGAGCAGTTCTTC. Protein: CASSPSIIGEQFF.